A selection of T cell receptor beta chains follows, all from one sample in a study of CD8 T cells in Susac syndrome. TCRdb called the immunoSEQ multiplex PCR reads again in MiXCR, with one record for every CDR3 protein. Of under 200,000 distinct CDR3 sequences in the sample, roughly nine tenths were seen once. The sample taken for sequencing was CD4+ T cells from PBMCs. The receptor set was obtained from a human donor with Susac syndrome. CDR3s include the opening cysteine and the closing phenylalanine or tryptophan. D genes are given only for firm matches. The size of a clone is reported for some rows only, either as once, few or many, or as a class for expanded clones.

V gene	J gene	clone size	D gene	CDR3 DNA	CDR3 protein
TRBV3-1	TRBJ2-1	NA	TRBD2	TGTGCCAGCAGCCGGGTGTCTAGCGGGAGTCATGAGCAGTTCTTC	CASSRVSSGSHEQFF
TRBV14	TRBJ2-5	NA	TRBD1	TGTGCCAGCAGCCAAGTGGGACAGGTCCAAGAGACCCAGTACTTC	CASSQVGQVQETQYF
TRBV20-1	TRBJ2-7	NA	NA	TGCAGTGCTAGATCCGAGAGCTCCTACGAGCAGTACTTC	CSARSESSYEQYF
TRBV2	TRBJ2-5	NA	TRBD1	TGTGCCAGCAGGACAGGGGGCCAAGGGGAGACCCAGTACTTC	CASRTGGQGETQYF
TRBV6-1	TRBJ1-1	NA	NA	TGTGCCAGCAGCAAGTCGGCAGGCATGAACACTGAAGCTTTCTTT	CASSKSAGMNTEAFF
TRBV23-1	TRBJ2-1	NA	TRBD1	TGCGCCAGCACCACACAGGGGGCGGTGGTTGAGCAGTTCTTC	CASTTQGAVVEQFF
TRBV10-3	TRBJ2-6	NA	NA	TGTGCCATCAGAGGGGACATCTCTGGGGCCAACGTCCTGACTTTC	CAIRGDISGANVLTF
TRBV5-1	TRBJ2-7	few	TRBD1	TGCGCCAGCAGCCCCTGGCCCCGGGACAGGGTGCCCCACGAGCAGTACTTC	CASSPWPRDRVPHEQYF
TRBV11-2	TRBJ2-2	NA	NA	TGTGCCAGCAGCTTGAGGAGAACCAGCCGTGAGCTGTTTTTT	CASSLRRTSRELFF
TRBV20-1	TRBJ2-7	NA	NA	TGCAGTGGACAGCGCCACTCCTACGAGCAGTACTTC	CSGQRHSYEQYF
TRBV19	TRBJ2-7	NA	TRBD2	TGTGCCAGTAGTATCCGGACTAGCGAAACCTACGAGCAGTACTTC	CASSIRTSETYEQYF
TRBV7-9	TRBJ1-1	NA	NA	TGTGCCAGCAGCCCCACTGGGCCCTGGGTCACTGAAGCTTTCTTT	CASSPTGPWVTEAFF
TRBV6-5	TRBJ2-1	NA	TRBD2	TGTGCCAGCAGTTACCAAGGACTAGCGGATTACAATGAGCAGTTCTTC	CASSYQGLADYNEQFF
TRBV2	TRBJ1-5	NA	NA	TGTGCCAGCAAGGTCCAATCAGGGAATCAGCCCCAGCATTTT	CASKVQSGNQPQHF
TRBV10-1	TRBJ2-5	NA	NA	TGCGCCAGCAGTGGTGGGAAACGGGGGGCGCAAGAGACCCAGTACTTC	CASSGGKRGAQETQYF
TRBV20-1	TRBJ2-3	NA	NA	TGCAGTGCTAGAACGTCACGACAGTTGTCGGTTGGAGATACGCAGTATTTT	CSARTSRQLSVGDTQYF
TRBV9	TRBJ2-7	few	TRBD1	TGTGCCAGCAGCGGAACCAGGGGGCCTACCGGGGAGCAGTACTTC	CASSGTRGPTGEQYF
TRBV29-1	TRBJ1-2	NA	NA	TGCAGCGTTCCAAGTCTGACAGGCTTCTGGTATGGCTACACCTTC	CSVPSLTGFWYGYTF
TRBV5-4	TRBJ1-2	NA	TRBD1	TGTGCCAGCAGCCCGGGGACAGTCCCTAACTATGGCTACACCTTC	CASSPGTVPNYGYTF
TRBV11-2	TRBJ2-7	NA	NA	TGTGCCAGCAGCTTAGTGGACCGGGGCCCTTATTCCTACGAGCAGTACTTC	CASSLVDRGPYSYEQYF
TRBV4-2	TRBJ2-2	NA	TRBD2	TGTGCCAGCAGCCAAGATCGACTAGCGTTGAACACCGGGGAGCTGTTTTTT	CASSQDRLALNTGELFF
TRBV20-1	TRBJ1-3	NA	NA	TGCAGTGCTAGACAGGGGCTGCAAGGAAACACCATATATTTT	CSARQGLQGNTIYF
TRBV4-1	TRBJ1-5	NA	NA	TGCGCCAGCAGCCAGGACAAAATGGGGGTGGCGGCGCGGGGTATAGGGGATCAGCCCCAGCATTTT	CASSQDKMGVAARGIGDQPQHF
TRBV2	TRBJ1-1	NA	NA	TGTGCCAGCAAGATGAGTGGCAGGGGCACTGAAGCTTTCTTT	CASKMSGRGTEAFF
TRBV5-1	TRBJ2-1	NA	TRBD2	TGCGCCAGCAGACCTAGCGGGACGAGCTCCTACAATGAGCAGTTCTTC	CASRPSGTSSYNEQFF
TRBV29-1	TRBJ2-7	NA	TRBD1	TGCAGCGTGTCCGGGACAGGGGGATACGAGCAGTACTTC	CSVSGTGGYEQYF
TRBV18	TRBJ2-5	NA	NA	TGTGCCAGCTCACCAGGGGTTGAAGAGACCCAGTACTTC	CASSPGVEETQYF
TRBV6-1	TRBJ1-2	NA	NA	TGTGCCAGCTCCTTACAGAGTGGCTACACCTTC	CASSLQSGYTF
TRBV11-2	TRBJ2-5	NA	TRBD2	TGTGCCAGCAGCACCGGGACTAGAAGAGAGACCCAGTACTTC	CASSTGTRRETQYF
TRBV20-1	TRBJ2-7	NA	TRBD2	TGCAGTGCTATGGTCGGGAGGGCCCTATTAGAGCCCTACGAGCAGTACTTC	CSAMVGRALLEPYEQYF
TRBV7-8	TRBJ1-2	NA	TRBD1	TGTGCCAGCAGCAGAGACGACAGGGTGAATGGCTACACCTTC	CASSRDDRVNGYTF
TRBV20-1	TRBJ1-2	NA	TRBD1	TGCAGCCTTTGGGACAGGGGGGACGGCTACACCTTC	CSLWDRGDGYTF
TRBV7-2	TRBJ2-1	NA	TRBD2	TGTGCCAGCAGCTACAAGCGGGGGGGGAGCTCCTACAATGAGCAGTTCTTC	CASSYKRGGSSYNEQFF
TRBV2	TRBJ2-2	NA	NA	TGTGCCAGCAGTGAATTGACCCCCACCGGGGAGCTGTTTTTT	CASSELTPTGELFF
TRBV7-6	TRBJ2-3	NA	NA	TGTGCCAGCAGCTTAGGGGAGGGACAAGGCACAGATACGCAGTATTTT	CASSLGEGQGTDTQYF